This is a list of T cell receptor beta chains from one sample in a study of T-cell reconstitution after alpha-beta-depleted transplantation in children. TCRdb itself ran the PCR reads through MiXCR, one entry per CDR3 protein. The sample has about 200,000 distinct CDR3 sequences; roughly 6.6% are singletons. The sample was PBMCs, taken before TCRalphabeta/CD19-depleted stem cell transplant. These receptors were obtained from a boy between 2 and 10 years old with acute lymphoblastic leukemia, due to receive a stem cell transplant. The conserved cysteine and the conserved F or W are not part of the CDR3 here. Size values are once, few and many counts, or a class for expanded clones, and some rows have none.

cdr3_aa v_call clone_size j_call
ASSYAGSEQF TRBV27 few TRBJ2-1
ASSQTGINQPQH TRBV12-3/TRBV12-4 - TRBJ1-5
ASKVLAGGPGEQF TRBV12-3/TRBV12-4 many TRBJ2-1
ASSPRDRGSGELF TRBV5-1 many TRBJ2-2
ASSWRHDSYNEQF TRBV27 few TRBJ2-1
SVEDDQGFTEAF TRBV29-1 - TRBJ1-1
ASRPGGPYGYT TRBV28 - TRBJ1-2
SVVGRGTGELF TRBV29-1 many TRBJ2-2
ASSLQTGFSVQY TRBV6-5 many TRBJ2-7
ASSKGAGEQY TRBV7-9 few TRBJ2-7
SVALNTEAF TRBV29-1 - TRBJ1-1
ASSQDIGRDTQY TRBV14 few TRBJ2-3
ASSRDIGRAYTEAF TRBV4-3 few TRBJ1-1
ASSDLGQGAHEQF TRBV6-2/TRBV6-3 many TRBJ2-1
ASSSAVSYGYT TRBV11-2 few TRBJ1-2
ASSQDRGASQY TRBV3-1 few TRBJ2-3
ASSDRDRGFSYEQY TRBV6-1 - TRBJ2-7
ASSFVGSENTQY TRBV28 - TRBJ2-3
ASSLPISVVYNEQF TRBV7-9 many TRBJ2-1
ASSSGMGNTEAF TRBV28 - TRBJ1-1
ASSPPVAGDVDTQY TRBV5-1 many TRBJ2-3
ASSLARADEKLF TRBV5-5 - TRBJ1-4
ASSLTFRAGGATNEKLF TRBV11-1 many TRBJ1-4
ASSRGRGRD TRBV6-4 few TRBJ1-2
ASTSGGSYEQY TRBV5-1 many TRBJ2-7
ASSLGDRESYGYT TRBV7-9 few TRBJ1-2
ASSPGGGSYSNQPQH TRBV28 - TRBJ1-5
ASSKVGASPRLRQF TRBV6-1 many TRBJ2-1
ASSTGRRSSYNSPLH TRBV7-9 - TRBJ1-6
ASTLLWDSNEQF TRBV19 many TRBJ2-1
ASGPWISGGIGEQY TRBV28 - TRBJ2-7
ASSSGPGRTGELF TRBV12-1 - TRBJ2-2
ASSYILRETQY TRBV6-2/TRBV6-3 few TRBJ2-5
ATRDRGDTEAF TRBV27 - TRBJ1-1
ASSFTGTSGKNEQF TRBV11-2 many TRBJ2-1
ASRQRQGAVYGYT TRBV27 few TRBJ1-2
ASSRGTSGSYEQY TRBV28 many TRBJ2-7
SAPDPTGVNYGYT TRBV20-1 many TRBJ1-2
ASSPPGSTSYEQY TRBV28 - TRBJ2-7
SARKVGGFIYEQY TRBV20-1 many TRBJ2-7
AISPDRGGTEAF TRBV10-3 - TRBJ1-1
ASSFSGKGYEQY TRBV7-2 many TRBJ2-7
ASSLDSYSNQPQH TRBV11-2 many TRBJ1-5
ASSARRPTGELF TRBV2 many TRBJ2-2
ASSPLFGPGAAQETQY TRBV18 many TRBJ2-5
ASSLAGQRAYNEQF TRBV7-2 few TRBJ2-1
ASSLPGLAGVNEQF TRBV7-9 many TRBJ2-1
ASTGAGNTIY TRBV6-5 many TRBJ1-3
ASSVATDTGELF TRBV9 many TRBJ2-2
ASSLGYDRAF TRBV7-9 many TRBJ1-1
ASSEAPKGATYGYT TRBV2 - TRBJ1-2
ASSHPTSGTGDTQY TRBV7-9 - TRBJ2-3
ASSPGRLEQF TRBV19 - TRBJ2-1
ASNPPGYVDGNYGYT TRBV7-2 many TRBJ1-2
ASSQSRKAANVNEQF TRBV4-3 many TRBJ2-1